The 15 T cell receptor beta chains in this list originate from one sample, sequenced in a study of identifying expanded T cells in peripheral blood (dated by TCRdb to about 2019). Libraries were built with the immunoSEQ multiplex PCR assay. The clones in this table, taken by TCRdb from immuneACCESS, are in-frame only. Not every clone is retained; where verified, under half of the shortfall comes from an unresolved V gene, and the cause of the rest is unknown. Across this sample there are about 90,000 clones, with more than 75% seen only once. The ten biggest clones cover 5.5% to 6.5% of the sample. The sequencing sample was made of blood. The origin of the receptors is a person between 18 and 75 years old in good health.

The genes are TRBV5-6 and TRBJ1-5; D gene uncertain. Per germline, CDR1 SGHDT and CDR2 YYEEEE. V lost 1 base and J 3 bases, leaving 11 bases between the germline ends. The CDR3 length is 15 residues. The CDR3 here is CASSLNGVYNQPQHF. The CDR3 DNA sequence: TGTGCCAGCAGCTTGAACGGAGTCTACAATCAGCCCCAGCATTTT.

This clone has a single count. V and J are TRBV5-6 and TRBJ2-3, with 7 bases that match TRBD2. This CDR3 contains 19 residues. The germline CDR1 and CDR2 sequences are SGHDT and YYEEEE. With V trimmed by 3 bases and J by 0 bases, 16 bases remained unmatched. CDR3: CASSSPTVAGKLSTDTQYF. CDR3 DNA: TGTGCCAGCAGCTCGCCTACCGTAGCGGGCAAACTTAGCACAGATACGCAGTATTTT.

The chain carries TRBV21-1 and TRBJ2-7; the table's TRBD1 call for D was not verified on the DNA. TRBV21-1 is deemed a pseudogene. The CDR3 has 12 residues. CDR3 sequence: CASSNRTGVQYF. CDR3 coding DNA: TGTGCCAGCAGCAACCGCACAGGGGTTCAGTACTTC.

This sequence joins TRBV5-1 and TRBJ2-1; the D gene is possibly TRBD2 (5 bases). Germline lookup yields CDR1 SGHRS and CDR2 YFSETQ. The CDR3 covers 12 residues. The ends were cut back, 4 bases at V and 4 bases at J, with 6 bases in the middle. The CDR3 sequence is CASSPGYNEQFF. The CDR3 DNA reads as TGCGCCAGCAGCCCGGGGTACAATGAGCAGTTCTTC.

This clone has only a few counts. The gene calls are TRBV30 and TRBJ1-1; D remains unclear. CDR3 size: 11 residues. Germline V gives CDR1 GTSNPN, CDR2 SVGIG (reference sequence). The V end lost 2 bases, the J end lost 7 bases, and 8 bases lay between the germline ends. The CDR3 DNA reads TGTGCCTGGAGTCTAGGAGGTGAAGCTTTCTTT. This sequence encodes CAWSLGGEAFF. The full variable domain, completed using reference TRBV30 and TRBJ1-1, is SQTIHQWPATLVQPVGSPLSLECTVEGTSNPNLYWYRQAAGRGLQLLFYSVGIGQISSEVPQNLSASRPQDRQFILSSKKLLLSDSGFYLCAWSLGGEAFFGQGTRLTVV.

This clone was seen only once. The chain carries TRBV5-1 and TRBJ1-1; 7 positions match TRBD1. The CDR3 spans 14 residues. Trimming took 4 bases from V and 2 from J; bases not matched to a gene: 5. Germline CDR1 SGHRS, CDR2 YFSETQ. The CDR3 spells CASSERTGNTEAFF. The CDR3 DNA is TGCGCCAGCAGCGAACGGACAGGAAACACTGAAGCTTTCTTT.

This chain links TRBV5-1 with TRBJ1-1; D is possibly TRBD1 (5 bases). Between the trimmed V and J ends, which lost 3 bases and 1 base, there was a span of 13 bases. Per germline, CDR1 SGHRS and CDR2 YFSETQ. CDR3 size: 15 residues. CDR3 nucleotide sequence: TGCGCCAGCAGCTGGGACTTTCAGGGGAACACTGAAGCTTTCTTT. This translates into CASSWDFQGNTEAFF.

This clone was detected once. The V call is TRBV6-5, the J call TRBJ1-2; unclear D gene. Germline CDR1 and CDR2: MNHEY and SVGAGI. CDR3 length: 10 residues. Trimming stripped 8 bases from V and 6 bases from J, with 7 bases between. Written as DNA, the CDR3 is TGTGCCAGCGGCCCGGATGGCTACACCTTC. This sequence encodes CASGPDGYTF.

V is TRBV9 and J is TRBJ1-1; D call uncertain. CDR1 is SGDLS, CDR2 YYNGEE, per germline. V lost 0 bases, J lost 5 bases, and 11 bases lay in between. This CDR3 contains 14 residues. CDR3 residues: CASSVAEVGTEAFF. In DNA, the CDR3 is TGTGCCAGCAGCGTAGCCGAGGTGGGGACTGAAGCTTTCTTT. Full variable domain (remainder filled in from reference TRBV9 and TRBJ1-1): DSGVTQTPKHLITATGQRVTLRCSPRSGDLSVYWYQQSLDQGLQFLIQYYNGEERAKGNILERFSAQQFPDLHSELNLSSLELGDSALYFCASSVAEVGTEAFFGQGTRLTVV.

This sequence joins TRBV7-2 and TRBJ2-7, with 10 bases matching TRBD1. Germline V CDR1 and CDR2: SGHTA, FQGNSA. This CDR3 is 18 amino acids long. The trim removed 4 bases at V and 3 bases at J, leaving 15 bases unmatched. DNA for the CDR3: TGTGCCAGCAGCTACTTAGATTATCTTCGGGACAGGGGCTACGAGCAGTACTTC. Translating it yields CASSYLDYLRDRGYEQYF.

The chain combines TRBV11-2 with TRBJ2-2, with TRBD1 identical over 8 bases. The CDR3 runs to 15 residues. Unmatched junction bases numbered 4, after V lost 6 bases and J lost 1 base. Germline CDR1 is SGHAT and CDR2 is FQNNGV. The CDR3 is CASRPGTGNTGELFF. The CDR3, as DNA: TGTGCCAGCAGGCCCGGGACAGGGAACACCGGGGAGCTGTTTTTT. Combining the CDR3 with reference TRBV11-2 and TRBJ2-2 gives the whole variable domain EAGVAQSPRYKIIEKRQSVAFWCNPISGHATLYWYQQILGQGPKLLIQFQNNGVVDDSQLPKDRFSAERLKGVDSTLKIQPAKLEDSAVYLCASRPGTGNTGELFFGEGSRLTVL.

V and J are TRBV5-1 and TRBJ1-2; TRBD1 matches at 11 bases. This CDR3 is 15 amino acids long. After removal of 0 bases from V and 4 bases from J, the junction contained 2 bases not matched to a gene. Germline V CDR1 and CDR2: SGHRS, YFSETQ. Here the CDR3 reads CASSLGTGGGYGYTF. The CDR3 coding sequence is TGCGCCAGCAGCTTGGGGACAGGGGGCGGCTATGGCTACACCTTC.

The chain links TRBV2 to TRBJ2-2; 7 bases fit TRBD1. J gave up 7 bases and V 6 bases, and 5 bases lay outside the gene matches. CDR1 is SNHLY and CDR2 is FYNNEI in the germline V gene. This CDR3 comprises 13 residues. CDR3 amino acids: CASRGTVGGELFF. CDR3 in DNA: TGTGCCAGCAGGGGGACAGTTGGCGGGGAGCTGTTTTTT. Full variable domain (outside the CDR3, taken from reference TRBV2 and TRBJ2-2): EPEVTQTPSHQVTQMGQEVILRCVPISNHLYFYWYRQILGQKVEFLVSFYNNEISEKSEIFDDQFSVERPDGSNFTLKIRSTKLEDSAMYFCASRGTVGGELFFGEGSRLTVL.

This rearrangement joins TRBV23-1 to TRBJ1-2; 8 nucleotides line up with TRBD1. TRBV23-1 carries the ORF label, with uncertain function. The V segment lost 4 bases and the J segment 4 bases; nucleotides outside the gene matches: 11. The CDR3 sequence is 16 residues long. In DNA form, the CDR3 reads TGCGCCAGCAGTCCTTCCCCGGACAGGGTAAGCTATGGCTACACCTTC. Amino acid sequence: CASSPSPDRVSYGYTF.

The V call is TRBV6-1, the J call TRBJ2-3; D perhaps matches TRBD1 (5 bases). CDR3 length: 12 residues. In germline, CDR1 is MNHNS, CDR2 SASEGT. The V end was cut by 5 bases, the J end by 7 bases, with 10 bases between. CDR3 region: CASSLDKHTQYF. DNA for the CDR3: TGTGCCAGCAGTTTGGACAAACATACGCAGTATTTT.